The entry below describes one T cell receptor beta chain. Its matching antigen is unknown. The data were obtained in a study of shared clonotypes between healthy human individuals. Study observations and caveats: Exclusively blood specimens were collected; tissue repertoires likely differ.

The ends were cut back, 5 bases at V and 0 bases at J, with 11 bases in the middle. This CDR3 has 16 amino acids. Germline CDR1 MNHEY, CDR2 SMNVEV (reference sequence). Profiled with immunoSEQ multiplex PCR; TCRdb holds only in-frame clones, not every one. The sample consists of under 600,000 clones, around 97% of them appearing once. The receptor was derived from a woman in her thirties in good health. V usage is TRBV27 and J usage is TRBJ2-6; D not certain. Sequenced input: naive CD4+ T cells sorted from blood. The subset here: CD45RA+ positively selected. The DNA for the CDR3 is TGTGCCAGCAGTAGGTTAGGTTCCTCTGGGGCCAACGTCCTGACTTTC. It translates to CASSRLGSSGANVLTF. The full variable domain, rest sourced from reference TRBV27 and TRBJ2-6, is EAQVTQNPRYLITVTGKKLTVTCSQNMNHEYMSWYRQDPGLGLRQIYYSMNVEVTDKGDVPEGYKVSRKEKRNFPLILESPSPNQTSLYFCASSRLGSSGANVLTFGAGSRLTVL.